This T cell receptor beta chain was documented in a study of T cell responses to AZD1222 COVID-19 vaccine. On this clone itself: Its specificity is unknown.

The CDR3 has 15 amino acids. Per the germline V gene, CDR1 is LNHDA and CDR2 is SQIVND (reference sequence). With 5 bases removed from V and 6 bases from J, the gap between germline ends came to 17 bases. Measured with immunoSEQ multiplex PCR; TCRdb has only the in-frame clones, and not every one. Among around 180,000 clones, around 94% were seen once, and the ten largest hold roughly 1.7%. Findings of the study overall: Spike-specific TCR breadth and depth were elevated following two AZD1222 doses. Just five or six AZD1222 recipients were seropositive at baseline. Most donors were white British, females outnumbered males, and clonal diversity was possibly underestimated. Repertoire sampling was restricted to post-peak T cell response timepoints.

This specimen was peripheral blood, taken 28 days after the second AZD1222 dose. The rearrangement uses TRBV19 and TRBJ2-1, with D perhaps given as TRBD1 or TRBD2 (6 bases each). This receptor was obtained from an adult who received the AZD1222 COVID-19 vaccine. The DNA for the CDR3 is TGTGCCAGTAGTCCAGACGGGGGCTCCCTCAATGAGCAGTTCTTC. Protein product: CASSPDGGSLNEQFF.